These 30 T cell receptor beta chains originate from one sample sequenced in a study of blood T cell repertoires in COVID-19. Some clones are missing from TCRdb's copy, which holds only in-frame ones; the method was immunoSEQ multiplex PCR. The table has around 700,000 clones, 80% to 90% seen once. Specimen: peripheral blood. Source of these receptors: a woman aged 18 to 35 with acute or convalescent COVID-19.

This clone appeared once. The rearrangement uses TRBV6-6 and TRBJ2-2, with D perhaps matching TRBD1 (6 bases). The CDR3 extends over 15 amino acids. The V end was cut by 2 bases, the J end by 5 bases, with 12 bases between. The germline CDR1 and CDR2 sequences are MNHNY and SVGAGI (reference sequence). CDR3 DNA sequence: TGTGCCAGCAGTTACGGACAGTCGCGGACCGGGGAGCTGTTTTTT. Translation: CASSYGQSRTGELFF.

The CDR3 loop reads CASSAGGGVKGVTGYTF. CDR3 in DNA: TGTGCCAGCAGCGCCGGGGGAGGGGTAAAAGGTGTGACTGGCTACACCTTC. This chain uses TRBV9 with TRBJ1-2; a weak D match, TRBD1 (5 bases). Germline V CDR1 and CDR2: SGDLS, YYNGEE. Trimming left V 3 bases short and J 7 bases short, with 25 bases between. The CDR3 is 17 amino acids.

The rearrangement links TRBV5-1 to TRBJ1-2; weak D call: TRBD1 (6 bases). The CDR3 is 13 amino acids. Germline loops: CDR1 SGHRS, CDR2 YFSETQ. Trimming left V 0 bases short and J 6 bases short, with 9 bases between. DNA for the CDR3: TGCGCCAGCAGCTTGGGGACAGCGGATGGCTACACCTTC. Its translation: CASSLGTADGYTF.

This chain connects TRBV5-1 to TRBJ2-5; tentatively, D is TRBD2 (7 bases). Trimming shortened V by 4 bases and J by 7 bases, and 11 bases separated the two germline ends. This CDR3 has 12 residues. In germline, CDR1 is SGHRS, CDR2 YFSETQ. CDR3 bases: TGCGCCAGCAGCGCGGGGGCCGGGACCCAGTACTTC. It encodes CASSAGAGTQYF.

Comments on this clone: The sample contains more than one DNA sequence encoding this CDR3. V usage is TRBV4-1 and J usage is TRBJ1-2; D gene ambiguous. V was shortened by 0 bases and J by 4 bases, with 9 bases between the two germline ends. The length of the CDR3 is 14 residues. Germline V gene data show CDR1 as MGHRA and CDR2 as YSYEKL. The CDR3 DNA is TGCGCCAGCAGCCAAGATCCAGGTATCTATGGCTACACCTTC. Encoded protein: CASSQDPGIYGYTF.

This chain uses TRBV29-1 with TRBJ1-3; unclear D gene. From germline, CDR1 is SQVTM and CDR2 ANQGSEA. The CDR3 is made up of 11 amino acids. V lost 7 bases and J 7 bases, leaving 11 bases between the germline ends. CDR3 in DNA: TGCAGCGCATACCGGGGTAACACCATATATTTT. As protein: CSAYRGNTIYF.

The chain is built from TRBV6-5 and TRBJ1-2; TRBD1 matches at 8 bases. Per the germline V gene, CDR1 is MNHEY and CDR2 is SVGAGI. The CDR3 runs to 16 residues. V lost 4 bases and J lost 4; bases outside the gene matches: 11. The DNA of the CDR3 is TGTGCCAGCAGTTTATTGACAGGGGAGAGGCTCTATGGCTACACCTTC. Encoded protein: CASSLLTGERLYGYTF.

The chain's CDR3 is CASSLDGTGAYEQYF. The DNA of the CDR3 is TGTGCCAGCAGCTTAGATGGGACAGGGGCCTACGAGCAGTACTTC. The J gene is TRBJ2-7, the V gene TRBV11-3; 10 nucleotides line up with TRBD1. CDR1 SGHNT and CDR2 YENEEA come from the germline V gene. After removal of 0 bases from V and 2 bases from J, the junction contained 1 base not matched to a gene. The CDR3 is made up of 15 amino acids.

This clone was detected only once. This chain connects TRBV7-2 to TRBJ2-7, with D possibly TRBD2 on 5 matching bases. The ends were cut back, 1 base at V and 6 bases at J, with 10 bases in the middle. This CDR3 has 13 amino acids. Looked up from germline, CDR1 is SGHTA and CDR2 is FQGNSA. The CDR3 is CASSLEASLEQYF. The CDR3 DNA is TGTGCCAGCAGCTTAGAGGCTAGCCTCGAGCAGTACTTC.

This clone has just one count. CDR3 amino acids: CASSLNGGADTQYF. DNA of the CDR3: TGTGCCAGCAGCTTGAATGGGGGGGCAGATACGCAGTATTTT. The chain links TRBV7-2 to TRBJ2-3; 7 bases are shared with TRBD2. Germline-derived CDR1 and CDR2 are SGHTA and FQGNSA. The junction had 4 bases not matched to a gene; V was cut back by 3 bases and J by 4 bases. CDR3 length: 14 residues.

As regards this clone: The same CDR3 is also encoded by other DNA sequences in this sample. V and J are TRBV19 and TRBJ1-2; possible D gene TRBD1, 5 bases. Germline-derived CDR1 and CDR2 are LNHDA and SQIVND (reference sequence). Trimming shortened V by 1 base and J by 8 bases, and 5 bases separated the two germline ends. There are 11 residues in the CDR3. CDR3: CASSIGGGYTF. The CDR3 DNA reads TGTGCCAGTAGTATAGGGGGCGGCTACACCTTC.

The rearrangement links TRBV19 to TRBJ2-4; no clear D. Germline assignment: CDR1 LNHDA and CDR2 SQIVND (reference sequence). V lost 2 bases and J 0 bases, leaving 5 bases between the germline ends. The length of the CDR3 is 14 residues. In nucleotides, the CDR3 is TGTGCCAGTAGTATACCCCTAGCCAAAAACATTCAGTACTTC. Its translation: CASSIPLAKNIQYF.

Only one count was recorded for this clone. The rearrangement joins TRBV9 to TRBJ1-3; TRBD1 is a possible D gene (5 bases). Germline assignment: CDR1 SGDLS and CDR2 YYNGEE. The ends were cut back, 4 bases at V and 0 bases at J, with 14 bases in the middle. The CDR3 covers 16 residues. Written as DNA, the CDR3 is TGTGCCAGCAGCTCCAGGGTACCACTCTCTGGAAACACCATATATTTT. Translated: CASSSRVPLSGNTIYF.

The chain couples TRBV7-2 to TRBJ2-7, with D possibly TRBD2 on 6 matching bases. V was pared by 1 base and J by 0 bases, with 13 bases between. The CDR3 is 16 residues long. CDR1 SGHTA and CDR2 FQGNSA come from the germline V gene. The CDR3 sequence: CASSLVVGGASYEQYF. CDR3 nucleotide sequence: TGTGCCAGCAGCTTAGTGGTGGGAGGCGCCTCCTACGAGCAGTACTTC.

The chain combines TRBV4-2 with TRBJ2-7; D remains unclear. Germline V lookup: CDR1 LGHNA, CDR2 YNFKEQ. This CDR3 comprises 16 residues. V was pared by 0 bases and J by 1 base, with 13 bases between. The CDR3 region is CASSQDHSQVSYEQYF. The CDR3 nucleotides read TGTGCCAGCAGCCAAGATCACTCCCAGGTGTCCTACGAGCAGTACTTC.

This chain joins TRBV6-5 and TRBJ2-7, with 9 bases matching TRBD2. Germline CDR1 reads MNHEY; CDR2 reads SVGAGI. V shed 0 bases, J shed 7 bases, and the junction held 10 bases outside the gene matches. CDR3 size: 16 residues. CDR3 in DNA: TGTGCCAGCAGTTACTCTTTAGCGGGGGCTGCGGGGGAGCAGTACTTC. Translating it yields CASSYSLAGAAGEQYF.

The gene calls are TRBV27 and TRBJ1-2; the match to TRBD1 covers 7 bases. The CDR3 is 17 amino acids. V trimming: 2 bases; J trimming: 1 base; junction bases outside the gene matches: 10. CDR1 and CDR2 from the germline V gene are MNHEY and SMNVEV (reference sequence). The CDR3 loop reads CASSLSGWTGGNYGYTF. CDR3 DNA sequence: TGTGCCAGCAGTTTAAGCGGGTGGACAGGAGGTAACTATGGCTACACCTTC.

Written as DNA, the CDR3 is TGTGCCATCAGTGGACGTCTCGACAGTCCGGAGCAGTACTTC. Encoded protein: CAISGRLDSPEQYF. V is TRBV10-3 and J is TRBJ2-7, with D maybe TRBD1 (5 bases). In germline, CDR1 is ENHRY, CDR2 SYGVKD. The CDR3 length is 14 residues. V was pared by 4 bases and J by 7 bases, with 17 bases between.

The rearrangement uses TRBV4-3 and TRBJ1-2, with no clear D. This CDR3 has 13 amino acids. Germline CDR1 reads LGHNA; CDR2 reads YSLEER. Trimming removed 0 bases from V and 5 bases from J, with 7 bases in between. Here the CDR3 reads CASSQDEGYGYTF. The CDR3 nucleotides read TGCGCCAGCAGCCAAGATGAGGGTTATGGCTACACCTTC.

The sample holds one count of this clone. The V call is TRBV7-3, the J call TRBJ2-3; TRBD2 aligns across 7 bases. V trimming: 4 bases; J trimming: 1 base; junction bases outside the gene matches: 5. This CDR3 comprises 15 residues. Per the germline V gene, CDR1 is SGHTA and CDR2 is FQGTGA. CDR3 coding DNA: TGTGCCAGCAGCTCCTTACGGGGGGGCACAGATACGCAGTATTTT. Protein: CASSSLRGGTDTQYF.

The rearrangement joins TRBV9 to TRBJ1-2; perhaps TRBD1 as D (5 bases). Trimming left V 3 bases short and J 7 bases short, with 13 bases between. Germline assignment: CDR1 SGDLS and CDR2 YYNGEE. The CDR3 is 13 amino acids. This CDR3 is CASSGQSTGGYTF. The CDR3 nucleotides are TGTGCCAGCAGCGGACAGTCGACGGGTGGCTACACCTTC.

This clone was seen just once. V usage is TRBV4-1 and J usage is TRBJ2-3, with a possible D match to TRBD2 (6 bases). The V and J ends lost 5 bases and 8 bases respectively, with 8 bases between them. CDR1 MGHRA and CDR2 YSYEKL come from the germline V gene. The CDR3 length is 11 residues. The CDR3, as DNA: TGCGCCAGCAGCATCGGGGGTACGCAGTATTTT. It codes for CASSIGGTQYF.

The chain links TRBV7-9 to TRBJ2-1, with D tentatively TRBD2 (5 bases). The V gene lost 3 bases and the J gene lost 7 bases, with 13 bases spanning the gap. The CDR3 runs 14 residues. Germline values: CDR1 SEHNR, CDR2 FQNEAQ (reference sequence). DNA of the CDR3: TGTGCCAGCAGCTTGGGGATGGGAGCAAATGAGCAGTTCTTC. Translation gives CASSLGMGANEQFF.

CDR3: CSVVTGTGFTF. CDR3 coding DNA: TGCAGCGTCGTAACCGGGACAGGGTTCACCTTC. This chain links TRBV29-1 with TRBJ1-2; 9 bases map to TRBD1. CDR3 size: 11 residues. V trimming: 6 bases; J trimming: 13 bases; junction bases outside the gene matches: 9. Germline lookup yields CDR1 SQVTM and CDR2 ANQGSEA.

The gene calls are TRBV7-8 and TRBJ1-2, with D possibly TRBD1 on 5 matching bases. With 2 bases removed from V and 7 bases from J, the gap between germline ends came to 14 bases. The CDR3 runs to 14 residues. Germline V gene data show CDR1 as SGHVS and CDR2 as FQNEAQ. The CDR3 nucleotides are TGTGCCAGCAGCTTAAGGGGCATGTCAGGTGGCTACACCTTC. It is translated as CASSLRGMSGGYTF.

The chain links TRBV5-1 to TRBJ2-7; TRBD1 is a possible D gene (5 bases). The germline CDR1 and CDR2 sequences are SGHRS and YFSETQ. The CDR3 has 13 amino acids. Trimming cost V 6 bases and J 2 bases, with 12 bases left between them. Written as DNA, the CDR3 is TGCGCCAGCAAAGGTGACAGACCCTACGAGCAGTACTTC. It translates to CASKGDRPYEQYF.

CDR3 sequence (DNA): TGTGCCAGCAGCCCGGACAGGGGATTAACCGGGGAGCTGTTTTTT. Its protein is CASSPDRGLTGELFF. V is TRBV5-4 and J is TRBJ2-2; 9 nucleotides align to TRBD1. The CDR3 spans 15 residues. Germline loops: CDR1 SGHNT, CDR2 YYREEE (reference sequence). The V segment lost 4 bases and the J segment 5 bases; nucleotides outside the gene matches: 6.

The gene calls are TRBV19 and TRBJ1-1, with a possible D match to TRBD1 (5 bases). Germline V gene data show CDR1 as LNHDA and CDR2 as SQIVND (reference sequence). Between the trimmed V and J ends, which lost 0 bases and 3 bases, there was a span of 11 bases. The CDR3 sequence is 15 residues long. This CDR3 is CASSIDRQGYTEAFF. Written as DNA, the CDR3 is TGTGCCAGTAGTATAGATCGGCAGGGATACACTGAAGCTTTCTTT.

This clone was counted a few times. The chain employs TRBV19 and TRBJ2-7, with 9 bases aligning to TRBD1. Germline trimming cut 3 bases from V and 3 bases from J; bases unmatched to any gene: 9. This CDR3 has 16 amino acids. The V gene's germline CDR1 is LNHDA and CDR2 SQIVND (reference sequence). DNA of the CDR3: TGTGCCAGTAGTATGGGACAGGGTTACCTCGGCTACGAGCAGTACTTC. Translating gives CASSMGQGYLGYEQYF.

The chain couples TRBV24-1 to TRBJ2-7, with a tentative D call TRBD1 (5 bases). V was clipped by 4 bases and J by 2 bases, with 11 bases between them. Germline CDR1 is KGHDR and CDR2 is SFDVKD. The CDR3 length is 14 residues. As DNA, the CDR3 is TGTGCCACCAGTGAGGCCAGGGTTCCCTACGAGCAGTACTTC. Its translation is CATSEARVPYEQYF.